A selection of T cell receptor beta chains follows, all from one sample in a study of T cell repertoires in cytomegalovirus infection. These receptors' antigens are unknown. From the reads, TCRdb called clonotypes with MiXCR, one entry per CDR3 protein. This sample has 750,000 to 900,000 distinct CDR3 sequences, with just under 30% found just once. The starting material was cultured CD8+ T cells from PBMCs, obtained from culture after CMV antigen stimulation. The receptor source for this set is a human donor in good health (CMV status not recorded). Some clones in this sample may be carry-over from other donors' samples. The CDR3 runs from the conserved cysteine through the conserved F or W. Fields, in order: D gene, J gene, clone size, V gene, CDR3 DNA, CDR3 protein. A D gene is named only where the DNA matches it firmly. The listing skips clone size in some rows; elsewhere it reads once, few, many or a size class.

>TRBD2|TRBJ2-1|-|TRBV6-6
TGTGCCAGCAGTCTAGCGGGGGGGCCCCTCTACAATGAGCAGTTCTTC
CASSLAGGPLYNEQFF
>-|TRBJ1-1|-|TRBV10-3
TGTGCCATCAGTGAGCCCGGACGGGACACTGAAGCTTTCTTT
CAISEPGRDTEAFF
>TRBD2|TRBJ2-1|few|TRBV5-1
TGCGCCAGCAGCCTCGGTTCTAGCGGGGGCCCTGAGCAGTTCTTC
CASSLGSSGGPEQFF
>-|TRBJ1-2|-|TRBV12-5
TGTGCTAGTGGTTTTGACAGAAGCAACTATGGCTACACCTTC
CASGFDRSNYGYTF
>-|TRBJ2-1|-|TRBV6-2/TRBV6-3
TGTGCCAGCAGTTACCCCGGGACTTACAATGAGCAGTTCTTC
CASSYPGTYNEQFF
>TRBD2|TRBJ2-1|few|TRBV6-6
TGTGCCAGCAGGCTGACTAGCGGGGCGGGTGAGCAGTTCTTC
CASRLTSGAGEQFF
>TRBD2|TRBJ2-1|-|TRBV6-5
TGTGCCAGCGCGGGACTATCTTACAATGAGCAGTTCTTC
CASAGLSYNEQFF
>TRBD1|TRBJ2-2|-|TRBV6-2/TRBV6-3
TGTGCCAGCAGTTCTCTACTCCGGGACAGGGGATTCGCCGGGGAGCTGTTTTTT
CASSSLLRDRGFAGELFF
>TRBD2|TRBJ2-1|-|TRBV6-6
TGTGCCAGCAGAATTACCTTGTCTGCGGGGGGGATAGTATCCTACAATGAGCAGTTCTTC
CASRITLSAGGIVSYNEQFF
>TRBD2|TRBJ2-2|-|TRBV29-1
TGCAGCGCCGTGGGGGGGAGGGCCGGGGAGCTGTTTTTT
CSAVGGRAGELFF
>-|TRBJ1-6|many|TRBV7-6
TGTGCCAGCAGCTTAGCGGGGACGGCGATTAATTCACCCCTCCACTTT
CASSLAGTAINSPLHF
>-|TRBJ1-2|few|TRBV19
TGTGCCAGTAGTATAACGTCAGGGGTGGCTGGCTACACCTTC
CASSITSGVAGYTF
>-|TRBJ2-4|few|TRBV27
TGTGCCAGCAGCCCAGGGTACAAAAACATTCAGTACTTC
CASSPGYKNIQYF
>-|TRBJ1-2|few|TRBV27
TGTGCCAGCAGTTTATACCGGGACGCTAATTATGGCTACACCTTC
CASSLYRDANYGYTF
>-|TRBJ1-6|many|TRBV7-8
TGTGCCAGCAGGCCCGGGACATTAAGCTCCTATAATTCACCCCTCCACTTT
CASRPGTLSSYNSPLHF
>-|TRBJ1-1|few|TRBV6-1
TGTGCCAGCAGTGAAGCCGGGACGGGGAACACTGAAGCTTTCTTT
CASSEAGTGNTEAFF
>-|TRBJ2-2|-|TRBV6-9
TGTGCCAGCAGTTATTACTGCGAAGCCAACACCGGGGAGCTGTTTTTT
CASSYYCEANTGELFF
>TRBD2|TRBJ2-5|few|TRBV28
TGTGCCAGCAGTTTATACGGCGGGGGGGGAGAGACCCAGTACTTC
CASSLYGGGGETQYF
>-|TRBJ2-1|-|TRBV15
TGTGCCACCAGCGGTTCCAACCTGCCCCAGCAGTTCTTC
CATSGSNLPQQFF
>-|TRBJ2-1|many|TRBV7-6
TGTGCCAGCAGCTTATTAGAGAATGAGCAGTTCTTC
CASSLLENEQFF
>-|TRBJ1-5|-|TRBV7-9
TGTGCCAGCAGCGGAGAGCCTGAGGGCAATCAGCCCCAGCATTTT
CASSGEPEGNQPQHF
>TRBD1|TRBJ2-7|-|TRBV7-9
TGTGCCAGCAGCTCGGACAGGGTCACCTACGAGCAGTACTTC
CASSSDRVTYEQYF
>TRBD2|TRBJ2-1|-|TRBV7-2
TGTGCCAGCAGCTTAGGTCCGTGGGCGGGGGGTTCTTTCTACAATGAGCAGTTCTTC
CASSLGPWAGGSFYNEQFF
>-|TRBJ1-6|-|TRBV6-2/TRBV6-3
TGTGCCAGCAACCCCTTAATAGGGGTTTCACCCCTCCACTTT
CASNPLIGVSPLHF
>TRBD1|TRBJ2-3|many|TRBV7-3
TGTGCCAGCAGCCCGACAGGGGGCCTAGATACGCAGTATTTT
CASSPTGGLDTQYF
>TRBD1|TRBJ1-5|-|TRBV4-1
TGCGCCAGCAGCCAGGGGTCCGGGACAGGGAATCAGCCCCAGCATTTT
CASSQGSGTGNQPQHF
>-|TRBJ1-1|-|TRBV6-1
TGTGCCAGCCCTGGAACCCCCATAAGACAGGCCAAACTGAACACTGAAGCTTTCTTT
CASPGTPIRQAKLNTEAFF
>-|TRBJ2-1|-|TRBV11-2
TGTGCCAGCAGCTCACTAGGGCTTGAGCAGTTCTTC
CASSSLGLEQFF
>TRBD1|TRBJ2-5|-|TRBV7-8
TGTGCCAGCAGCGCGAAGCTACAGGGGTTCTTACAGGAGACCCAGTACTTC
CASSAKLQGFLQETQYF
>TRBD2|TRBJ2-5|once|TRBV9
TGTGCCAGCAGCAAGGGGACTAGCGGGGGGTTTAGGTGGGAGACCCAGTACTTC
CASSKGTSGGFRWETQYF
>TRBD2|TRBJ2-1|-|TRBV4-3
TGCGCCAGCAGCCAAGATCTTAGCGGGGGTTTCTCCTACAATGAGCAGTTCTTC
CASSQDLSGGFSYNEQFF
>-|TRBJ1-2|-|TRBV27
TGTGCCAGCAGTTTTAGTAGCGGAGAAATAGGGTATGGCTACACCTTC
CASSFSSGEIGYGYTF
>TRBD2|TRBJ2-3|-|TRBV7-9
TGTGCCAGCAGCAAAAATAAGCGGGGTAGCACAGATACGCAGTATTTT
CASSKNKRGSTDTQYF
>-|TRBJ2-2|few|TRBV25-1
TGTGCCAGCAGTGAAATGATGAACACCGGGGAGCTGTTTTTT
CASSEMMNTGELFF
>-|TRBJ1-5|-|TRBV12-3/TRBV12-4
TGTGCCAGCAGTTCCCCGAGTCAGCCCCAGCATTTT
CASSSPSQPQHF
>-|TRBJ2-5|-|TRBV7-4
TGTGCCAGCAGCTTAGGCTACAGCCAAGAGACCCAGTACTTC
CASSLGYSQETQYF
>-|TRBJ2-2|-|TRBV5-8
TGTGCCAGCAGCCCGCCCGGGGACCCCGGGGAGCTGTTTTTT
CASSPPGDPGELFF
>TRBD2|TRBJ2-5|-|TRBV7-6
TGTGCCAGCAGCACTTTAGCGGGGGGGCATGAGACCCAGTACTTC
CASSTLAGGHETQYF
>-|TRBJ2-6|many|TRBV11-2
TGTGCCAGCACCCTCTTCAGACGGACCTCTGGGGCCAACGTCCTGACTTTC
CASTLFRRTSGANVLTF
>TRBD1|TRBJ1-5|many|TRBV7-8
TGTGCCAGCAGCTCATATGGGGGACAGGGAAGGATTCAGCCCCAGCATTTT
CASSSYGGQGRIQPQHF
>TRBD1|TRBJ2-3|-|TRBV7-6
TGTGCCAGCAGCTTAGGAGGAATTCGCCGGGACAGGAGTACAGATACGCAGTATTTT
CASSLGGIRRDRSTDTQYF
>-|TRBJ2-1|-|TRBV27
TGTGCCAGCAGTATAAACGCCGAGGAGCAGTTCTTC
CASSINAEEQFF
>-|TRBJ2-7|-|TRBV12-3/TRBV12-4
TGTGCCAGCAGTTTAGGGTGGCAGGGGTACGACGAGCAGTACTTC
CASSLGWQGYDEQYF
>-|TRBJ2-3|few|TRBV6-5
TGTGCCACCGGACTCAGTTCTAGCGCAGATACGCAGTATTTT
CATGLSSSADTQYF
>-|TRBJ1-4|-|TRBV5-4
TGTGCCAGCAGTTACCAGGGTGAAAAACTGTTTTTT
CASSYQGEKLFF
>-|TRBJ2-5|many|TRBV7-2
TGTGCCAGCAGCTTATTTTGGGGGTCGGGAGAGACCCAGTACTTC
CASSLFWGSGETQYF
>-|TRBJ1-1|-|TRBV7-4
TGTGCCAGCAGCCGGACAGAGTCCGCTGAAGCTTTCTTT
CASSRTESAEAFF
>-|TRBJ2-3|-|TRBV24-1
TGTGCCACCAGTGATTTCGGGTCCCAAATTGCGGATACGCAGTATTTT
CATSDFGSQIADTQYF
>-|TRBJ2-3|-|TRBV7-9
TGTGCCAGCAGCTTAGTAGGCGGGGACTCGCAGTATTTT
CASSLVGGDSQYF
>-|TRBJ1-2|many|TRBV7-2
TGTGCCAGCAGCCCCCAGGCTGTGCGGCCTCCTAACTATGGCTACACCTTC
CASSPQAVRPPNYGYTF
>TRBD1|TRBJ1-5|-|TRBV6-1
TGTGCCAGCAGAGCCGGGACAGATAGCAATCAGCCCCAGCATTTT
CASRAGTDSNQPQHF
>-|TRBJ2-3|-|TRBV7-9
TGTGCCAGCAGCTTAGAAAAGGGCGTAGATACGCAGTATTTT
CASSLEKGVDTQYF
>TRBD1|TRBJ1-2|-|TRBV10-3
TGTTTCGGACAGGCCGGAGCTAACTATGGCTACACCTTC
CFGQAGANYGYTF
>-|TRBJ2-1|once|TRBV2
TGTGCCAGCAGTAAAGGACCTTCCAATGAGCAGTTCTTC
CASSKGPSNEQFF
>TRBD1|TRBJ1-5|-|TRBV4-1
TGCGCCAGCAGCCAAAGGCCCGTAGGACAGGGGGCCTTTCAAAGCAATCAGCCCCAGCATTTT
CASSQRPVGQGAFQSNQPQHF
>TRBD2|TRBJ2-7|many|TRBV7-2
TGTGCCAGCAGCGTCGGACTAGCCCACTCCTACGAGCAGTACTTC
CASSVGLAHSYEQYF
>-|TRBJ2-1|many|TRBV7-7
TGTGCTAGCAGCCCTCTCGGGCAGAGCTCCTACAATGAGCAGTTCTTC
CASSPLGQSSYNEQFF
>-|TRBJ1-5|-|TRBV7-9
TGTGCCAGCAGCTCCTCCGGGGGGTTCAATCAGCCCCAGCATTTT
CASSSSGGFNQPQHF
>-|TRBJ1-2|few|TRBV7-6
TGTGCCAGCAGCCTGCCCCAGGGGATTCAGACTGGCTACACCTTC
CASSLPQGIQTGYTF